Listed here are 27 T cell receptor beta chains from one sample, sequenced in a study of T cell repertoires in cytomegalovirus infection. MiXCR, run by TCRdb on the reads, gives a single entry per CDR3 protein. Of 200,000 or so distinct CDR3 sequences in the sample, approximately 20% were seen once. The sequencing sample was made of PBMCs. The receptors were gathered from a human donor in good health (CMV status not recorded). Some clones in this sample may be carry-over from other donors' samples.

CDR3: CASSLPTSDTEAFF. The CDR3 DNA sequence: TGTGCCAGCAGCTTGCCGACGTCGGACACTGAAGCTTTCTTT. The chain links TRBV5-8 to TRBJ1-1; no firm D call. This CDR3 has 14 amino acids. In germline, CDR1 is SGHTS, CDR2 YDEGEE. V lost 1 base and J 3 bases, leaving 10 bases between the germline ends.

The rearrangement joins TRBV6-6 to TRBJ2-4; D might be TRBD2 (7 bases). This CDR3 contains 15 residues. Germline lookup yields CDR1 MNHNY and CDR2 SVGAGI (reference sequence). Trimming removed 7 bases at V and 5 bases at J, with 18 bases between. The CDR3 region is CASIRGAANQNIQYF. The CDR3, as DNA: TGTGCCAGCATCCGGGGGGCAGCAAATCAAAACATTCAGTACTTC.

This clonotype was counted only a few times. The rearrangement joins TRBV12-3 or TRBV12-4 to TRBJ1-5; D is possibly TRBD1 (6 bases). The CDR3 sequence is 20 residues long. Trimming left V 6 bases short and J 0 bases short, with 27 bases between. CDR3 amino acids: CASSSTSDSLNSYSNQPQHF. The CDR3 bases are TGTGCCAGCAGCTCCACATCGGACAGTCTAAATTCTTATAGCAATCAGCCCCAGCATTTT.

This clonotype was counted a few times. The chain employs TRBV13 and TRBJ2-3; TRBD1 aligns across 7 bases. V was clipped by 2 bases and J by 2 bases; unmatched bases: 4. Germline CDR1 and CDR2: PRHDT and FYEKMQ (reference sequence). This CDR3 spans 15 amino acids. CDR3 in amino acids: CASSLRGPATDTQYF. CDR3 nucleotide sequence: TGTGCCAGCAGCTTAAGGGGGCCGGCCACAGATACGCAGTATTTT.

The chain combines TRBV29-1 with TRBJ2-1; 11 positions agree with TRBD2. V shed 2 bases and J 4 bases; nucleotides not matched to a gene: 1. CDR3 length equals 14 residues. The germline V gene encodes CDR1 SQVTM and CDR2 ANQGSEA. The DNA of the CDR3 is TGCAGCGTTGAAAGACTAGCGGGATACAATGAGCAGTTCTTC. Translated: CSVERLAGYNEQFF.

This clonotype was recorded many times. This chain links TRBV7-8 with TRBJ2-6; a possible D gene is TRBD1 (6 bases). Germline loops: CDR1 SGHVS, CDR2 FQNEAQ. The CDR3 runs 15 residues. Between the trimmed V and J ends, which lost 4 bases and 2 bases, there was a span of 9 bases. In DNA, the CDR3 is TGTGCCAGCAGCTACAGGGTAACTGGGGCCAACGTCCTGACTTTC. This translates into CASSYRVTGANVLTF.

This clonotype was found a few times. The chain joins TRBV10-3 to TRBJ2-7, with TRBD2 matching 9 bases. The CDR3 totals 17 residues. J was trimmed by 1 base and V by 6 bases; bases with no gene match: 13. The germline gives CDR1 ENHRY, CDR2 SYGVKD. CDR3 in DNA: TGTGCCATCAGCCCCCTTCGGGGCGGGAGGGGTTCCTACGAGCAGTACTTC. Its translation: CAISPLRGGRGSYEQYF.

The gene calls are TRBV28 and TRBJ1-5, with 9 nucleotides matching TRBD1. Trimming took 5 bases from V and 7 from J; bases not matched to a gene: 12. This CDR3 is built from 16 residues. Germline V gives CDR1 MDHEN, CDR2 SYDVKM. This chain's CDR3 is CASSEPLTGGRQPQHF. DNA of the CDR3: TGTGCCAGCAGTGAACCCCTTACAGGGGGCAGACAGCCCCAGCATTTT.

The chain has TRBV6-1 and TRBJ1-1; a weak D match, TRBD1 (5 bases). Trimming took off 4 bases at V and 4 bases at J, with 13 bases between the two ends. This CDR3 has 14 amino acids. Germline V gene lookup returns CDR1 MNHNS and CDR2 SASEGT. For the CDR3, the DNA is TGTGCCAGCAGTGTCGGGACGGGTCGCACTGAAGCTTTCTTT. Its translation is CASSVGTGRTEAFF.

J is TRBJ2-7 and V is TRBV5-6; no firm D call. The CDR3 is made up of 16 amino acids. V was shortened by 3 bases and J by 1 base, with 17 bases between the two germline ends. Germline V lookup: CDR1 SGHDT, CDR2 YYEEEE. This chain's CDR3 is CASSSPTGGKSYEQYF. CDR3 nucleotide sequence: TGTGCCAGCAGCTCCCCAACTGGCGGCAAATCCTACGAGCAGTACTTC.

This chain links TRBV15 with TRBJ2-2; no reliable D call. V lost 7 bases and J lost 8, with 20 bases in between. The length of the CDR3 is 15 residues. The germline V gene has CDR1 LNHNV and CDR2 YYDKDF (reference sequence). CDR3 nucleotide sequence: TGTGCCACCATAACAAAACAAGATTTCGCGGGGGAGCTGTTTTTT. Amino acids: CATITKQDFAGELFF.

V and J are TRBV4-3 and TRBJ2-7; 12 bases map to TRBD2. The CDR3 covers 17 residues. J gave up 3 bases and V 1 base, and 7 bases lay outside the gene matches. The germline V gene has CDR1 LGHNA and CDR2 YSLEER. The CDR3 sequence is CASSQGPGTSGFYEQYF. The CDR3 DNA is TGCGCCAGCAGCCAAGGTCCCGGGACTAGCGGGTTCTACGAGCAGTACTTC.

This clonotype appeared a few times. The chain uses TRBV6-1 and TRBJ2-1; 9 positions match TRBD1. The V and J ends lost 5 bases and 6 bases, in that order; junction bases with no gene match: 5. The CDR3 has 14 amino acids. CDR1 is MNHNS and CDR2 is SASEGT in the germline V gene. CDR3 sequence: CASSTGQGSNEQFF. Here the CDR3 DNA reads TGTGCCAGCAGTACCGGACAGGGGAGCAATGAGCAGTTCTTC.

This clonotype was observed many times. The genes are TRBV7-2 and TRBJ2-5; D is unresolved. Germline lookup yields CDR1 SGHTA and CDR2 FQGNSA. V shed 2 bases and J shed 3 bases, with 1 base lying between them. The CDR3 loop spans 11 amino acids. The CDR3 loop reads CASSLKETQYF. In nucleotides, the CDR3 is TGTGCCAGCAGCTTAAAAGAGACCCAGTACTTC. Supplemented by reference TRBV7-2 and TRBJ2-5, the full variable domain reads GAGVSQSPSNKVTEKGKDVELRCDPISGHTALYWYRQSLGQGLEFLIYFQGNSAPDKSGLPSDRFSAERTGGSVSTLTIQRTQQEDSAVYLCASSLKETQYFGPGTRLLVL.

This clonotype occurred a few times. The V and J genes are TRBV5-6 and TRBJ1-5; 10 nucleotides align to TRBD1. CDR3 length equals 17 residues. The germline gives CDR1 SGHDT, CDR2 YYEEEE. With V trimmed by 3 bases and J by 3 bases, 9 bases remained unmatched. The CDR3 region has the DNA TGTGCCAGCAGCTCGTCCGGGACAGGGGTTCTCAATCAGCCCCAGCATTTT. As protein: CASSSSGTGVLNQPQHF.

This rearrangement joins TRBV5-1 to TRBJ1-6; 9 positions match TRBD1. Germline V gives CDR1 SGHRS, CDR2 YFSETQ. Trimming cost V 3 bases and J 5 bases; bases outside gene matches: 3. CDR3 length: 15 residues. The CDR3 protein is CASSSDRGNNSPLHF. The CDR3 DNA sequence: TGCGCCAGCAGCTCGGACAGGGGTAATAATTCACCCCTCCACTTT.

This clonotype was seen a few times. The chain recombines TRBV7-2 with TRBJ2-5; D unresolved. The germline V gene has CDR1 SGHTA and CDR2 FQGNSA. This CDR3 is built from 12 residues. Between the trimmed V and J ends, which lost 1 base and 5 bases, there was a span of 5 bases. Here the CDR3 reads CASSLGLETQYF. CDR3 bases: TGTGCCAGCAGCTTAGGACTCGAGACCCAGTACTTC.

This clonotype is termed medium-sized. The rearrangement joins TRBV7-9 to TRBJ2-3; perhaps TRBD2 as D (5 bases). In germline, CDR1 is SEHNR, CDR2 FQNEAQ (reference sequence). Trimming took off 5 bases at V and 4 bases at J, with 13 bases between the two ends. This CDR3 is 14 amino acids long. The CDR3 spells CASSPDGNPDTQYF. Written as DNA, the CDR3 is TGTGCCAGCAGCCCGGACGGGAACCCAGATACGCAGTATTTT.

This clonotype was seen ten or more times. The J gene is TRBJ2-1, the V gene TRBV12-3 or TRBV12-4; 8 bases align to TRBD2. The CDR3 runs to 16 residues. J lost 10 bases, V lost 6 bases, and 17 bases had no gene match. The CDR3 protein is CASSQNPRRGDGEQFF. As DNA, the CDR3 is TGTGCCAGCAGCCAAAACCCCCGGCGGGGGGACGGGGAGCAGTTCTTC.

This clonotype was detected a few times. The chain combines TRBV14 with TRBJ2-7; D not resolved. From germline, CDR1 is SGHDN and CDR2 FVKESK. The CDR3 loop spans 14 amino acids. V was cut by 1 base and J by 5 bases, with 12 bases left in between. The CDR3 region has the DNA TGTGCCAGCAGCCAAGCCGCCTATTGGGACGAGCAGTACTTC. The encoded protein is CASSQAAYWDEQYF.

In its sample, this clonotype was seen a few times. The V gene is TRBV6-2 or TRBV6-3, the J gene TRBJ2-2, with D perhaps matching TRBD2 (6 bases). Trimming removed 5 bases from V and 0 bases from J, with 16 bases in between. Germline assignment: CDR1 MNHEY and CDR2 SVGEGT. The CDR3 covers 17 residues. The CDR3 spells CASSPIGLLANTGELFF. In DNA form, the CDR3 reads TGTGCCAGCAGTCCAATCGGACTACTCGCGAACACCGGGGAGCTGTTTTTT.

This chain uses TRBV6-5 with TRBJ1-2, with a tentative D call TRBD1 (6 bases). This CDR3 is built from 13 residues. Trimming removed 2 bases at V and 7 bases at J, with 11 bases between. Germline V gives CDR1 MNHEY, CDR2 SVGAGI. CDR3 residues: CASSYQGRGGYTF. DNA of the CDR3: TGTGCCAGCAGTTACCAGGGGCGGGGTGGCTACACCTTC.

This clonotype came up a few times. The CDR3 loop is CSGGLAGSVGNEQFF. The DNA of the CDR3 is TGCAGCGGGGGACTAGCGGGATCCGTCGGCAATGAGCAGTTCTTC. The chain links TRBV29-1 to TRBJ2-1; TRBD2 matches 13 bases. Germline CDR1 SQVTM, CDR2 ANQGSEA. J lost 6 bases, V lost 7 bases, and 9 bases had no gene match. The CDR3 is made up of 15 amino acids.

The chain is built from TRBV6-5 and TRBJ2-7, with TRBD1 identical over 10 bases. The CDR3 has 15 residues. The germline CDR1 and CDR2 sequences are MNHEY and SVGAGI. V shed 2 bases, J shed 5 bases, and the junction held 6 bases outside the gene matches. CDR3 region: CASSYTRDRGNEQYF. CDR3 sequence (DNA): TGTGCCAGCAGTTACACCCGGGACAGGGGTAACGAGCAGTACTTC.

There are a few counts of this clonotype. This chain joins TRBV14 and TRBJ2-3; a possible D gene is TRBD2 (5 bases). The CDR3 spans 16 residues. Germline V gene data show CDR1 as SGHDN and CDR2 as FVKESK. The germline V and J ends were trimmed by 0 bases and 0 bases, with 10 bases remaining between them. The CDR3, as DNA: TGTGCCAGCAGCCAAGACCTGCGGGTTAGCACAGATACGCAGTATTTT. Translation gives CASSQDLRVSTDTQYF.

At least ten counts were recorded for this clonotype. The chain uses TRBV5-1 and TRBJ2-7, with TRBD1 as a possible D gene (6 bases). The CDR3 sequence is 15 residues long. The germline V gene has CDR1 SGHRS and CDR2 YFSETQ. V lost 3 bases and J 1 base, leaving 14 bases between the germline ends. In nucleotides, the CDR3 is TGCGCCAGCAGCTCCGACCTAGGACAGTCCTACGAGCAGTACTTC. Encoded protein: CASSSDLGQSYEQYF.

This CDR3 reads CASSLGQGKVKNIQYF. The CDR3 DNA follows: TGTGCCAGCAGCTTAGGACAGGGGAAGGTCAAAAACATTCAGTACTTC. The gene calls are TRBV11-1 and TRBJ2-4; 8 bases match TRBD1. The trim removed 1 base at V and 3 bases at J, leaving 5 bases unmatched. Germline V CDR1 and CDR2: SGHAT, FQDESV (reference sequence). The CDR3 loop spans 16 amino acids.